Listed here are 23 T cell receptor beta chains from one sample, sequenced in a study of breast tumors, draining lymph nodes, adjacent tissues. Axillary draining lymph nodes of breast cancer patients supplied the node samples. TCRdb reprocessed the multiplex PCR reads with MiXCR, giving one entry per CDR3 protein. The data hold around 110,000 distinct CDR3 sequences, with approximately 28% observed a single time. Sequencing was done on a sample of axillary lymph node tissue. Receptor source: a female donor with breast cancer. Some clones in this sample may be carry-over from other donors' samples.

This clonotype was observed at least ten times. This chain uses TRBV4-3 with TRBJ1-2; D is unresolved. This CDR3 is built from 15 residues. Germline CDR1 and CDR2: LGHNA and YSLEER. Trimming removed 1 base at V and 6 bases at J, with 15 bases between. CDR3 nucleotides: TGCGCCAGCAGCCAAGTGGTCGCCAGGTTTCATGGCTACACCTTC. Translating it yields CASSQVVARFHGYTF.

The chain combines TRBV5-6 with TRBJ2-5; D possibly corresponds to TRBD1 (5 bases). V was trimmed by 0 bases and J by 9 bases, leaving 12 bases between them. Per the germline V gene, CDR1 is SGHDT and CDR2 is YYEEEE. The length of the CDR3 is 13 residues. The CDR3 is CASSLGRAEAQYF. The CDR3 DNA follows: TGTGCCAGCAGCTTGGGCAGGGCTGAGGCCCAGTACTTC.

This clonotype was seen only a few times. This sequence joins TRBV20-1 and TRBJ1-1, with TRBD1 matching over 7 bases. Germline V lookup: CDR1 DFQATT, CDR2 SNEGSKA (reference sequence). Trimming took 6 bases from V and 5 from J; bases not matched to a gene: 15. This CDR3 has 15 residues. The CDR3 spells CSATSPGQGGTEAFF. The CDR3 nucleotides read TGCAGTGCGACCTCCCCAGGGCAGGGGGGAACTGAAGCTTTCTTT.

The rearrangement joins TRBV2 to TRBJ2-1; 8 nucleotides match TRBD1. The V gene's germline CDR1 is SNHLY and CDR2 FYNNEI. This CDR3 spans 16 amino acids. J lost 3 bases, V lost 5 bases, and 9 bases had no gene match. The CDR3 sequence is CASSWGRGLHYNEQFF. CDR3 in DNA: TGTGCCAGCAGTTGGGGCAGGGGGCTACACTACAATGAGCAGTTCTTC.

This clonotype was detected many times. The chain has TRBV19 and TRBJ2-7; D is ambiguous. CDR1 and CDR2 (germline): LNHDA, SQIVND (reference sequence). The CDR3 spans 13 residues. The germline V and J ends were trimmed by 3 bases and 3 bases, with 9 bases remaining between them. The CDR3 protein is CASSITDGYEQYF. Written as DNA, the CDR3 is TGTGCCAGTAGTATTACCGACGGCTACGAGCAGTACTTC.

The gene calls are TRBV6-1 and TRBJ1-4, with 8 bases that match TRBD1. From germline, CDR1 is MNHNS and CDR2 SASEGT. With 3 bases clipped from V and 8 bases from J, the junction kept 2 bases outside the gene matches. The CDR3 sequence is 13 residues long. CDR3 bases: TGTGCCAGCAGTGACAGGGGGCAAGAAAAACTGTTTTTT. Protein sequence: CASSDRGQEKLFF.

Comment on this clonotype: This may stem from a read error, because a much larger clone lies one nucleotide away. V is TRBV28 and J is TRBJ2-1, with D tentatively TRBD2 (6 bases). The germline V gene has CDR1 MDHEN and CDR2 SYDVKM. The CDR3 runs 16 residues. CDR3 coding DNA: TGTGCCAGCAGCTCGACTAGTCAGGTGACCTACAATGAGCAGTCCTTC. Translated, it gives CASSSTSQVTYNEQSF.

This clonotype occurred many times. The chain recombines TRBV24-1 with TRBJ1-1, with D maybe TRBD1 (6 bases). The germline CDR1 and CDR2 sequences are KGHDR and SFDVKD. Trimming removed 4 bases at V and 5 bases at J, with 16 bases between. The CDR3 sequence is 15 residues long. The chain's CDR3 is CATSDPTPQGTEAFF. For the CDR3, the DNA is TGTGCCACCAGTGACCCGACACCCCAGGGGACTGAAGCTTTCTTT.

This chain links TRBV7-2 with TRBJ2-3, with 9 bases lining up with TRBD2. V dropped 8 bases and J dropped 4; count of bases not matched to a gene: 10. This CDR3 region has 15 residues. Germline CDR1 SGHTA, CDR2 FQGNSA. The CDR3 nucleotides are TGTGCCAGCGGCTCTCAGCGCGGGGGGGCAGATACGCAGTATTTT. Protein: CASGSQRGGADTQYF.

This clonotype was found many times. The gene calls are TRBV7-9 and TRBJ2-7; D is possibly TRBD1 or TRBD2 (5 bases each). The CDR3 covers 13 residues. Germline V CDR1 and CDR2: SEHNR, FQNEAQ (reference sequence). The V end lost 4 bases, the J end lost 7 bases, and 14 bases lay between the germline ends. CDR3: CASSSGLSGEQYF. As DNA, the CDR3 is TGTGCCAGCAGCTCCGGACTTTCAGGGGAGCAGTACTTC.

This clonotype occurred many times. The chain combines TRBV15 with TRBJ1-2; D remains ambiguous. V was trimmed by 5 bases and J by 7 bases, leaving 17 bases between them. Germline assignment: CDR1 LNHNV and CDR2 YYDKDF (reference sequence). This CDR3 has 14 amino acids. In nucleotides, the CDR3 is TGTGCCACCAGCTCCTCGGGGAGGCGGGGTGGCTACACCTTC. This encodes CATSSSGRRGGYTF. Full variable domain (remainder filled in from reference TRBV15 and TRBJ1-2): DAMVIQNPRYQVTQFGKPVTLSCSQTLNHNVMYWYQQKSSQAPKLLFHYYDKDFNNEADTPDNFQSRRPNTSFCFLDIRSPGLGDTAMYLCATSSSGRRGGYTFGSGTRLTVV.

This clonotype showed up many times. The chain couples TRBV6-1 to TRBJ2-7; tentative D call: TRBD2 (6 bases). Trimming shortened V by 3 bases and J by 0 bases, and 9 bases separated the two germline ends. This CDR3 has 14 amino acids. Germline loops: CDR1 MNHNS, CDR2 SASEGT. The CDR3 loop is CASSEGDSSYEQYF. CDR3 DNA: TGTGCCAGCAGTGAGGGGGACTCCTCCTACGAGCAGTACTTC.

This clonotype was seen more than once but under ten times. J is TRBJ2-3 and V is TRBV6-1, with no clear D. This CDR3 has 16 residues. The germline gives CDR1 MNHNS, CDR2 SASEGT. Trimming pared 6 bases from V and 0 bases from J, leaving 16 bases between. DNA for the CDR3: TGTGCCAGCAGGCCCGACGAGGTCAGTAGCACAGATACGCAGTATTTT. It translates to CASRPDEVSSTDTQYF.

This clonotype has a count of ten or more. The V gene is TRBV10-3, the J gene TRBJ2-3; 7 nucleotides align to TRBD2. CDR3 length equals 13 residues. Trimming at V came to 6 bases and at J to 0 bases, leaving 0 bases not matched to a gene. The germline V gene has CDR1 ENHRY and CDR2 SYGVKD. The CDR3 here is CAIRLASTDTQYF. As DNA, the CDR3 is TGTGCCATCAGACTAGCGAGCACAGATACGCAGTATTTT.

This clonotype was counted a few times. This sequence may be a read error, since a much larger clone differs from it by one base. The chain employs TRBV12-3 or TRBV12-4 and TRBJ1-2; TRBD1 is a possible D gene (5 bases). V was pared by 3 bases and J by 0 bases, with 11 bases between. CDR3 length: 15 amino acids. In DNA form, the CDR3 reads TGTGCCAGCAGTTTCGCAGGGCATCCTAACTATGGCTACACCTTC. Translation: CASSFAGHPNYGYTF.

This clonotype was recorded once. Given the absence of the conserved phenylalanine or tryptophan at the CDR3 end, a read error is likely. The rearrangement joins TRBV9 to TRBJ2-4, with 8 bases aligning to TRBD2. This CDR3 contains 13 residues. J gave up 7 bases and V 0 bases, and 0 bases lay outside the gene matches. In germline, CDR1 is SGDLS, CDR2 YYNGEE. CDR3 protein: CASSVGLANIQYS. The CDR3 DNA sequence: TGTGCCAGCAGCGTAGGACTAGCGAACATTCAGTACTCC.

V is TRBV24-1 and J is TRBJ2-1; 10 positions agree with TRBD1. The V gene's germline CDR1 is KGHDR and CDR2 SFDVKD. CDR3 length equals 14 residues. V shed 8 bases, J shed 9 bases, and the junction held 9 bases outside the gene matches. The CDR3 region is CATTAGTGVGEQFF. Written as DNA, the CDR3 is TGTGCCACCACCGCCGGGACAGGGGTTGGTGAGCAGTTCTTC.

This clonotype was recorded many times. V and J are TRBV5-1 and TRBJ2-1; no firm D call. Trimming shortened V by 3 bases and J by 0 bases, and 10 bases separated the two germline ends. Germline V gene data show CDR1 as SGHRS and CDR2 as YFSETQ. The CDR3 totals 15 residues. CDR3 in amino acids: CASSWVGSSYNEQFF. The CDR3 bases are TGCGCCAGCAGCTGGGTAGGTAGCTCCTACAATGAGCAGTTCTTC.

This clonotype was detected ten times or more. The gene calls are TRBV7-9 and TRBJ1-2; D remains unclear. Germline V lookup: CDR1 SEHNR, CDR2 FQNEAQ (reference sequence). The CDR3 consists of 14 residues. Trimming cost V 5 bases and J 4 bases, with 14 bases left between them. The CDR3 bases are TGTGCCAGCAGCACAATATCCGCCGGCTATGGCTACACCTTC. Its translation is CASSTISAGYGYTF. The full variable domain, with the rest looked up from reference TRBV7-9 and TRBJ1-2, is DTGVSQNPRHKITKRGQNVTFRCDPISEHNRLYWYRQTLGQGPEFLTYFQNEAQLEKSRLLSDRFSAERPKGSFSTLEIQRTEQGDSAMYLCASSTISAGYGYTFGSGTRLTVV.

This clonotype was seen only a few times. A much larger clone differs from this one at a single base, so this may be a read error. Since the CDR3 does not end with the conserved phenylalanine or tryptophan, this likely comes from a read error. This chain connects TRBV7-3 to TRBJ2-5; no firm D call. V dropped 1 base and J dropped 0 bases, with 6 bases sitting between them. Germline CDR1 and CDR2: SGHTA and FQGTGA. The CDR3 length is 14 residues. CDR3: CASSLIGNQETQYL. CDR3 bases: TGTGCCAGCAGCTTAATAGGCAACCAAGAGACCCAGTACCTC.

This clonotype was counted many times. This chain's CDR3 is CASSRDSCYEQYF. The CDR3 coding sequence is TGTGCCAGCAGCCGGGACAGTTGCTACGAGCAGTACTTC. The chain has TRBV2 and TRBJ2-7; 7 nucleotides align to TRBD1. Germline V lookup: CDR1 SNHLY, CDR2 FYNNEI. Trimming cost V 6 bases and J 3 bases; bases outside gene matches: 5. The CDR3 extends over 13 amino acids. The entire variable domain, with the rest obtained from reference TRBV2 and TRBJ2-7, is as follows: EPEVTQTPSHQVTQMGQEVILRCVPISNHLYFYWYRQILGQKVEFLVSFYNNEISEKSEIFDDQFSVERPDGSNFTLKIRSTKLEDSAMYFCASSRDSCYEQYFGPGTRLTVT.

A remark on this clonotype: A junction boundary mismatches the germline segment, possibly from a read error. This chain links TRBV7-2 with TRBJ2-5; a weak D match, TRBD2 (5 bases). The CDR3 is 15 amino acids. Germline V gene lookup returns CDR1 SGHTA and CDR2 FQGNSA. CDR3 sequence: CASSLAPTTGETQHF. In nucleotides, the CDR3 is TGTGCCAGCAGCTTAGCCCCGACTACCGGAGAGACCCAGCACTTC.

The sample holds many counts of this clonotype. V and J are TRBV5-5 and TRBJ1-6; D is unresolved. The CDR3 is 12 residues long. Trimming left V 3 bases short and J 6 bases short, with 4 bases between. Germline V gives CDR1 SGHKS, CDR2 YYEKEE (reference sequence). Here the CDR3 reads CASSSFNSPLHF. CDR3 coding DNA: TGTGCCAGCAGCTCGTTTAATTCACCCCTCCACTTT.